The 14 T cell receptor beta chains presented below share a single source sample, sequenced in a study of blood T cell repertoires in COVID-19. Sequenced by immunoSEQ multiplex PCR; TCRdb stores in-frame clones only, minus some. The table includes approximately 150,000 clones, about four fifths detected once. Sequencing input: peripheral blood. These receptors came from a woman in her 70s who had recovered from COVID-19.

This chain's CDR3 is CASSILAGGSPGELFF. In DNA, the CDR3 is TGCGCCAGCAGCATTCTAGCGGGAGGATCCCCCGGGGAGCTGTTTTTT. The rearrangement joins TRBV5-1 to TRBJ2-2; 11 nucleotides align to TRBD2. The V and J ends lost 4 bases and 6 bases, in that order; junction bases with no gene match: 8. The CDR3 has 16 residues. Germline lookup yields CDR1 SGHRS and CDR2 YFSETQ. Using reference TRBV5-1 and TRBJ2-2 for the parts outside the CDR3, the full variable domain is KAGVTQTPRYLIKTRGQQVTLSCSPISGHRSVSWYQQTPGQGLQFLFEYFSETQRNKGNFPGRFSGRQFSNSRSEMNVSTLELGDSALYLCASSILAGGSPGELFFGEGSRLTVL.

The chain is built from TRBV3-1 (or the pseudogene TRBV3-2) and TRBJ1-5; 10 nucleotides align to TRBD1. Looked up from germline, CDR1 is LGHDT and CDR2 is YNNKEL (reference sequence). This CDR3 contains 16 residues. V shed 1 base, J shed 7 bases, and the junction held 7 bases outside the gene matches. CDR3 DNA sequence: TGTGCCAGCAGCCAAGGGGGGGGACAGGGGAGGCAGCCCCAGCATTTT. As protein: CASSQGGGQGRQPQHF.

As concerns this clone: The sample carries other DNA sequences with the same CDR3. J is TRBJ2-3 and V is TRBV9, with 7 bases identical to TRBD2. The CDR3 sequence is 13 residues long. The germline V gene encodes CDR1 SGDLS and CDR2 YYNGEE. V lost 4 bases, J lost 3 bases, and 2 bases stayed unmatched. The CDR3 nucleotides read TGTGCCAGCAGCCCCGGGGGGACAGATACGCAGTATTTT. It yields the protein CASSPGGTDTQYF.

This clone was counted only a few times. This chain joins TRBV7-3 and TRBJ2-3; 7 bases map to TRBD2. The CDR3 has 14 amino acids. V shed 6 bases, J shed 3 bases, and the junction held 6 bases outside the gene matches. Per germline, CDR1 SGHTA and CDR2 FQGTGA. The DNA of the CDR3 is TGTGCCAGCAGGGGCGGGAGTATTACAGATACGCAGTATTTT. This codes for CASRGGSITDTQYF.

The J gene is TRBJ2-1, the V gene TRBV6-6; D is possibly TRBD1 (5 bases). The CDR3 is made up of 15 amino acids. V dropped 6 bases and J dropped 1 base, with 13 bases sitting between them. Germline CDR1 MNHNY, CDR2 SVGAGI (reference sequence). CDR3 in amino acids: CASRTGPQSYNEQFF. The CDR3 coding sequence is TGTGCCAGCAGAACAGGACCCCAATCCTACAATGAGCAGTTCTTC.

CDR3 in DNA: TGTGCCAGCAGCCCTAGCGGGACCGGTGGGGAGACCCAGTACTTC. Translated, it gives CASSPSGTGGETQYF. The rearrangement links TRBV3-1 (or the pseudogene TRBV3-2) to TRBJ2-5; 9 nucleotides agree with TRBD2. Germline CDR1 is LGHDT and CDR2 is YNNKEL (reference sequence). Trimming at V came to 4 bases and at J to 5 bases, leaving 8 bases not matched to a gene. The CDR3 spans 15 residues.

The J gene is TRBJ1-4, the V gene TRBV4-2; maybe TRBD1 (5 bases). The CDR3 runs 15 residues. Germline V gene lookup returns CDR1 LGHNA and CDR2 YNFKEQ. V lost 0 bases, J lost 13 bases, and 18 bases lay in between. For the CDR3, the DNA is TGTGCCAGCAGCCAAGACATGCGGGGGGATAATAGACTGTTTTTT. It encodes CASSQDMRGDNRLFF.

This chain links TRBV10-3 with TRBJ2-1, with 10 positions matching TRBD2. J gave up 6 bases and V 6 bases, and 5 bases lay outside the gene matches. This CDR3 is built from 14 residues. Germline values: CDR1 ENHRY, CDR2 SYGVKD. The CDR3 is CAISLAGVGNEQFF. The CDR3 nucleotides are TGTGCCATCAGCCTAGCGGGAGTAGGCAATGAGCAGTTCTTC.

V and J are TRBV6-5 and TRBJ1-1; a weak D match, TRBD1 (5 bases). This CDR3 has 16 amino acids. The germline V gene encodes CDR1 MNHEY and CDR2 SVGAGI. V lost 2 bases and J 3 bases, leaving 16 bases between the germline ends. The CDR3 sequence is CASSYLRGGAYTEAFF. The CDR3 nucleotides read TGTGCCAGCAGTTACCTCCGGGGGGGTGCTTACACTGAAGCTTTCTTT.

The chain recombines TRBV11-2 with TRBJ1-2; possibly TRBD1 for D (6 bases). Trimming pared 5 bases from V and 2 bases from J, leaving 15 bases between. The CDR3 sequence is 15 residues long. Germline CDR1 is SGHAT and CDR2 is FQNNGV. The DNA for the CDR3 is TGTGCCAGCAGCCGGGGGGCCGACAGCAACTATGGCTACACCTTC. It encodes CASSRGADSNYGYTF.

This chain connects TRBV5-8 to TRBJ1-2; D not resolved. The CDR3 length is 17 residues. The V and J ends lost 0 bases and 2 bases respectively, with 17 bases between them. From germline, CDR1 is SGHTS and CDR2 YDEGEE. CDR3 sequence reads: CASSLAGRGFRNYGYTF. Written as DNA, the CDR3 is TGTGCCAGCAGCTTGGCCGGAAGAGGGTTTCGAAACTATGGCTACACCTTC.

The chain is built from TRBV5-6 and TRBJ2-2; 11 bases agree with TRBD1. CDR1 and CDR2 from the germline V gene are SGHDT and YYEEEE. The V and J ends lost 3 bases and 6 bases, in that order; junction bases with no gene match: 4. The CDR3 covers 15 residues. The CDR3 region is CASSSGTGGSGELFF. In nucleotides, the CDR3 is TGTGCCAGCAGCTCCGGGACAGGGGGGTCCGGGGAGCTGTTTTTT.

The V and J genes are TRBV7-9 and TRBJ1-2, with D perhaps TRBD1 (6 bases). Trimming shortened V by 6 bases and J by 8 bases, and 22 bases separated the two germline ends. CDR1 and CDR2 from the germline V gene are SEHNR and FQNEAQ (reference sequence). The CDR3 is 15 amino acids. The CDR3 nucleotides read TGTGCCAGCAGTAAACGGGGGGCCCCCTCTGAGGGCTACACCTTC. Amino acids: CASSKRGAPSEGYTF.

The chain has TRBV10-3 and TRBJ1-2, with TRBD1 matching over 8 bases. Germline values: CDR1 ENHRY, CDR2 SYGVKD. V gave up 6 bases and J gave up 3 bases; unmatched junction bases: 6. This CDR3 is built from 14 residues. In DNA form, the CDR3 reads TGTGCCATCAGGACTCAGGGGGCAGACTATGGCTACACCTTC. It specifies CAIRTQGADYGYTF.